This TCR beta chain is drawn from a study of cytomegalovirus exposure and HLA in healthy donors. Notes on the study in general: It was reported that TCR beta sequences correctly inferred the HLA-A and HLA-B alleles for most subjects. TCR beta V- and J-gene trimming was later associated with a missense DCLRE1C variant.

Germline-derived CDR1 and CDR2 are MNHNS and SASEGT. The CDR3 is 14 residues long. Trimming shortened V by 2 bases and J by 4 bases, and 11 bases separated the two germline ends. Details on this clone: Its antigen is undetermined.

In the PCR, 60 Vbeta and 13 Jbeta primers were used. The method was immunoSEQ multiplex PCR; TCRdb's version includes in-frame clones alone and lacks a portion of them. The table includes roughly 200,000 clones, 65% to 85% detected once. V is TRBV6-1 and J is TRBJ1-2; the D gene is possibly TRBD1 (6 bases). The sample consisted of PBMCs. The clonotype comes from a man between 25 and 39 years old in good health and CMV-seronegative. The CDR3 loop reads CASSESDRSYGYTF. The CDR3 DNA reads TGTGCCAGCAGTGAATCCGACAGGAGCTATGGCTACACCTTC.